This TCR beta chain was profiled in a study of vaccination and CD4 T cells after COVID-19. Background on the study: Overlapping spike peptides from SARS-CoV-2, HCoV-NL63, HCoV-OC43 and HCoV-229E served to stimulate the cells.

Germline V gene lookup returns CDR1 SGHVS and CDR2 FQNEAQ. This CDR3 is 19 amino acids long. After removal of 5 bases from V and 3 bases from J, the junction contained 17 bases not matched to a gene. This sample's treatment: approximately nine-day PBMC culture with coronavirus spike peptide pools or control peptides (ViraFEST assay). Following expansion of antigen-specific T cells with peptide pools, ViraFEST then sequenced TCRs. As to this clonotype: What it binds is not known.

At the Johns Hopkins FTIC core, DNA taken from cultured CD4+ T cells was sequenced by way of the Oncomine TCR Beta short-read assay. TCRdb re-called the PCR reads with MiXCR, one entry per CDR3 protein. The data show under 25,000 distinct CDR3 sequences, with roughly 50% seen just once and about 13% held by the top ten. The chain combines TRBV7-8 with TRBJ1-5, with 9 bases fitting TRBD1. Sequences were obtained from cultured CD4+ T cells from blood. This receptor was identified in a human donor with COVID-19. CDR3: CASSTTGTGSGRLNQPQHF. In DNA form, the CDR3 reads TGTGCCAGCAGCACCACCGGGACAGGGAGTGGACGCCTCAATCAGCCCCAGCATTTT.